A single sample is the source of the 25 T cell receptor beta chains below, sequenced in a study of blood T cell repertoires in COVID-19 (dated by TCRdb to about 2020). Libraries were made using the immunoSEQ multiplex PCR assay. TCRdb carries this immuneACCESS record with in-frame sequences only. Its versions omit some clonotypes, under half of them owing to an unresolved V gene in the studies checked, with the rest unexplained. The sample yields around 300,000 clones; around 85% were counted once. Jointly, the top ten make up around 2.1% of the sample. What was sequenced was peripheral blood. These TCRs come from a woman under 40 who had recovered from COVID-19.

This chain joins TRBV25-1 and TRBJ2-3, with D hard to call. Germline CDR1 and CDR2: MGHDK and SYGVNS. CDR3 size: 15 residues. The ends were cut back, 2 bases at V and 1 base at J, with 10 bases in the middle. Written as DNA, the CDR3 is TGTGCCAGCAGTGAAGAGACTCGCGGCACAGATACGCAGTATTTT. This gives the protein CASSEETRGTDTQYF.

The chain joins TRBV6-2 or TRBV6-3 to TRBJ1-1; the D gene is possibly TRBD1 (5 bases). The CDR3 spans 13 residues. Germline CDR1 MNHEY, CDR2 SVGEGT. The V end lost 5 bases, the J end lost 1 base, and 8 bases lay between the germline ends. The CDR3 region is CASSRRANTEAFF. The CDR3, as DNA: TGTGCCAGCAGTCGCAGGGCGAACACTGAAGCTTTCTTT.

The V and J genes are TRBV27 and TRBJ2-5; D gene ambiguous. There are 13 residues in the CDR3. V was trimmed by 5 bases and J by 0 bases, leaving 7 bases between them. In germline, CDR1 is MNHEY, CDR2 SMNVEV (reference sequence). The chain's CDR3 is CASSDANQETQYF. DNA for the CDR3: TGTGCCAGCAGTGATGCGAACCAAGAGACCCAGTACTTC.

V gene TRBV6-2 or TRBV6-3 combines with J gene TRBJ1-2; 9 positions agree with TRBD1. V lost 2 bases to trimming and J lost 0 bases; unmatched junction nucleotides: 1. This CDR3 spans 15 amino acids. The germline gives CDR1 MNHEY, CDR2 SVGEGT. CDR3 DNA sequence: TGTGCCAGCAGTTACCGGGACAGGGCTAACTATGGCTACACCTTC. As protein: CASSYRDRANYGYTF.

This clone has just one count. This chain connects TRBV29-1 to TRBJ2-5, with a weak D call TRBD1 (5 bases). Trimming took 8 bases from V and 6 from J, leaving 19 bases between them. Germline CDR1 SQVTM, CDR2 ANQGSEA. The CDR3 has 13 amino acids. The CDR3 is CSSTRRVGKTQYF. For the CDR3, the DNA is TGCAGCTCTACGCGCAGGGTAGGAAAGACCCAGTACTTC.

The V call is TRBV10-3, the J call TRBJ2-3; 11 nucleotides match TRBD2. Germline V gives CDR1 ENHRY, CDR2 SYGVKD. The V gene end was trimmed by 6 bases and the J gene end by 0 bases; junction bases not matched to a gene: 5. The CDR3 is 16 amino acids. CDR3 sequence reads: CAIRPGTSGSTDTQYF. The CDR3 nucleotides read TGTGCCATCAGGCCCGGGACTAGCGGTAGCACAGATACGCAGTATTTT.

The chain combines TRBV7-2 with TRBJ2-7, with 16 nucleotides matching TRBD2. This CDR3 comprises 18 residues. Looked up from germline, CDR1 is SGHTA and CDR2 is FQGNSA. The V segment lost 4 bases and the J segment 4 bases; nucleotides outside the gene matches: 10. CDR3 nucleotides: TGTGCCAGCAGCTCGAGTGGGACTAGCGGGAGGGCCCCTTACGAGCAGTACTTC. It translates to CASSSSGTSGRAPYEQYF.

The chain joins TRBV24-1 to TRBJ2-2, with 7 positions matching TRBD1. This CDR3 spans 13 amino acids. V dropped 7 bases and J dropped 5; count of bases not matched to a gene: 3. The germline V gene encodes CDR1 KGHDR and CDR2 SFDVKD. The CDR3 region is CATRTGLTGELFF. The CDR3 DNA sequence: TGTGCCACCAGGACAGGGCTTACCGGGGAGCTGTTTTTT.

The chain is built from TRBV2 and TRBJ2-7, with 7 bases lining up with TRBD1. Unmatched junction bases numbered 8, after V lost 5 bases and J lost 1 base. CDR3 size: 15 residues. Germline V gene sequence: CDR1 SNHLY, CDR2 FYNNEI. The CDR3 sequence: CASSRGHQLSYEQYF. In nucleotides, the CDR3 is TGTGCCAGCAGTAGGGGGCACCAACTATCCTACGAGCAGTACTTC.

The chain is built from TRBV19 and TRBJ2-1, with a weak D call TRBD2 (5 bases). CDR1 is LNHDA, CDR2 SQIVND, per germline (reference sequence). The V gene lost 6 bases and the J gene lost 7 bases, with 10 bases spanning the gap. The CDR3 spans 12 residues. This CDR3 is CASRGSRNEQFF. CDR3 nucleotides: TGTGCCAGTAGAGGGAGTCGAAATGAGCAGTTCTTC.

Only a few counts were recorded for this clone. This chain connects TRBV6-5 to TRBJ1-6; D is ambiguous. The CDR3 has 15 residues. CDR1 is MNHEY, CDR2 SVGAGI, per germline. V lost 4 bases, J lost 8 bases, and 15 bases lay in between. The CDR3 DNA sequence: TGTGCCAGCAGTTGGGGAGCGATTGCGGATTCACCCCTCCACTTT. This sequence encodes CASSWGAIADSPLHF.

The chain employs TRBV5-4 and TRBJ2-7, with TRBD2 as a possible D gene (6 bases). Germline loops: CDR1 SGHNT, CDR2 YYREEE (reference sequence). The V end lost 2 bases, the J end lost 2 bases, and 14 bases lay between the germline ends. The CDR3 length is 15 residues. The CDR3 spells CASSFGGQRAYEQYF. DNA of the CDR3: TGTGCCAGCAGCTTCGGAGGGCAGAGAGCCTACGAGCAGTACTTC.

The chain couples TRBV6-4 to TRBJ2-5; TRBD1 matches 8 bases. The ends lost 3 bases at V and 7 bases at J; junction bases unmatched: 7. CDR1 and CDR2 from the germline V gene are MRHNA and SNTAGT. This CDR3 contains 14 residues. The chain's CDR3 is CASSEGRGRPTQYF. The CDR3 DNA is TGTGCCAGCAGTGAGGGCAGGGGGCGTCCGACCCAGTACTTC.

The J gene is TRBJ2-1, the V gene TRBV11-2; 10 bases are shared with TRBD2. V trimming: 5 bases; J trimming: 3 bases; junction bases outside the gene matches: 4. The germline V gene encodes CDR1 SGHAT and CDR2 FQNNGV. The CDR3 length is 15 residues. In nucleotides, the CDR3 is TGTGCCAGCAGCCCGCTAGCGGGGGACTACAATGAGCAGTTCTTC. It is translated as CASSPLAGDYNEQFF.

This chain connects TRBV13 to TRBJ2-7; TRBD1 agrees at 10 bases. CDR1 is PRHDT and CDR2 is FYEKMQ in the germline V gene (reference sequence). CDR3 length equals 15 residues. The trim removed 3 bases at V and 3 bases at J, leaving 5 bases unmatched. CDR3 loop: CASSLTGQGIYEQYF. CDR3 coding DNA: TGTGCCAGCAGCTTGACGGGACAGGGGATCTACGAGCAGTACTTC.

This chain links TRBV11-2 with TRBJ1-4; D call uncertain. There are 16 residues in the CDR3. Germline CDR1 SGHAT, CDR2 FQNNGV. V gave up 1 base and J gave up 2 bases, with 11 bases separating them. The CDR3 sequence: CASSLVPGVTNEKLFF. The CDR3, as DNA: TGTGCCAGCAGCTTAGTTCCCGGGGTCACTAATGAAAAACTGTTTTTT. The entire variable domain, with the rest obtained from reference TRBV11-2 and TRBJ1-4, is as follows: EAGVAQSPRYKIIEKRQSVAFWCNPISGHATLYWYQQILGQGPKLLIQFQNNGVVDDSQLPKDRFSAERLKGVDSTLKIQPAKLEDSAVYLCASSLVPGVTNEKLFFGSGTQLSVL.

The chain uses TRBV24-1 and TRBJ2-2; a weak D match, TRBD2 (6 bases). CDR1 is KGHDR, CDR2 SFDVKD, per germline. The CDR3 extends over 14 amino acids. The V end lost 9 bases, the J end lost 2 bases, and 12 bases lay between the germline ends. Here the CDR3 DNA reads TGTGCCACCCGTTCTAGCGCCAACACCGGGGAGCTGTTTTTT. Its translation is CATRSSANTGELFF.

V gene TRBV18 combines with J gene TRBJ2-1; 8 nucleotides match TRBD1. The germline CDR1 and CDR2 sequences are KGHSH and LQKENI. The CDR3 loop spans 15 amino acids. V dropped 3 bases and J dropped 3; count of bases not matched to a gene: 4. The CDR3 loop reads CASSPYTGGYNEQFF. The CDR3 DNA follows: TGTGCCAGCTCACCCTATACAGGGGGCTACAATGAGCAGTTCTTC.

This chain joins TRBV5-6 and TRBJ2-5; 10 positions agree with TRBD2. J lost 5 bases, V lost 4 bases, and 8 bases had no gene match. Germline V gene data show CDR1 as SGHDT and CDR2 as YYEEEE. This CDR3 is 15 amino acids long. Written as DNA, the CDR3 is TGTGCCAGCAGCGTGTTACCTAGCGGGAGCGAGACCCAGTACTTC. It yields the protein CASSVLPSGSETQYF.

The chain combines TRBV10-2 with TRBJ2-6; the match to TRBD1 covers 7 bases. The V gene's germline CDR1 is WSHSY and CDR2 SAAADI. This CDR3 is built from 17 residues. The V gene end was trimmed by 4 bases and the J gene end by 0 bases; junction bases not matched to a gene: 6. CDR3 nucleotides: TGCGCCAGCAGTGGGAGGACAGGACTCTCTGGGGCCAACGTCCTGACTTTC. Its protein is CASSGRTGLSGANVLTF.

This clone has only one observation. The genes are TRBV23-1 and TRBJ2-5; TRBD2 is a possible D gene (5 bases). TRBV23-1 is an ORF, and what it does is uncertain. The CDR3 loop spans 16 amino acids. Trimming left V 3 bases short and J 3 bases short, with 17 bases between. As DNA, the CDR3 is TGCGCCAGCAGTCATAGCGCCGGGCTTCCAAAAGAGACCCAGTACTTC. Encoded protein: CASSHSAGLPKETQYF.

The rearrangement uses TRBV3-1 (or the pseudogene TRBV3-2) and TRBJ2-1; D is ambiguous. The germline CDR1 and CDR2 sequences are LGHDT and YNNKEL (reference sequence). This CDR3 comprises 15 residues. Trimming removed 0 bases at V and 9 bases at J, with 15 bases between. In nucleotides, the CDR3 is TGTGCCAGCAGCCAAGATGTCCGACTCTTCCTTGAGCAGTTCTTC. Its translation is CASSQDVRLFLEQFF.

The chain uses TRBV7-2 and TRBJ1-1; 9 positions agree with TRBD1. The CDR3 is 13 residues long. Germline V CDR1 and CDR2: SGHTA, FQGNSA. The trim removed 3 bases at V and 10 bases at J, leaving 6 bases unmatched. The CDR3 protein is CASSLDRGDRAFF. CDR3 DNA: TGTGCCAGCAGCTTGGACAGGGGCGATAGAGCTTTCTTT.

The chain uses TRBV20-1 and TRBJ1-6; 7 nucleotides match TRBD1. The V gene's germline CDR1 is DFQATT and CDR2 SNEGSKA (reference sequence). The CDR3 sequence is 15 residues long. Trimming took 3 bases from V and 9 from J; bases not matched to a gene: 11. The CDR3 sequence is CSASIQGRNSSPLHF. CDR3 nucleotides: TGCAGTGCTAGTATACAGGGGAGGAACAGTTCACCCCTCCACTTT.

In the case of this clone: Other nucleotide sequences in the sample specify the same CDR3. The rearrangement joins TRBV18 to TRBJ1-2, with a possible D match to TRBD1 (5 bases). CDR1 and CDR2 (germline): KGHSH, LQKENI. The CDR3 loop spans 14 amino acids. V lost 1 base and J lost 0, with 6 bases in between. CDR3 bases: TGTGCCAGCTCACCACGGGACTCTAACTATGGCTACACCTTC. Residues: CASSPRDSNYGYTF.